This T cell receptor (beta chain) originates from a study of T cell changes during pregnancy in multiple sclerosis. Libraries were prepared by immunoSEQ multiplex PCR; TCRdb keeps only in-frame clonotypes and omits some of them. The sample carries roughly 59,000 clones, approximately 92% recorded once. J was trimmed by 11 bases and V by 7 bases; bases with no gene match: 7. CDR3 length equals 12 residues. CDR1 and CDR2 from the germline V gene are SGHTA and FQGNSA. This chain connects TRBV7-2 to TRBJ1-1; TRBD1 agrees at 10 bases. Material: CD4+ T cells from peripheral blood mononuclear cells, obtained before pregnancy. The sequence was obtained from a female donor with multiple sclerosis, enrolled in a pregnancy study. As DNA, the CDR3 is TGTGCCAGCAACCCGGACAGGGGGAAGGCTTTCTTT. Amino acids: CASNPDRGKAFF.